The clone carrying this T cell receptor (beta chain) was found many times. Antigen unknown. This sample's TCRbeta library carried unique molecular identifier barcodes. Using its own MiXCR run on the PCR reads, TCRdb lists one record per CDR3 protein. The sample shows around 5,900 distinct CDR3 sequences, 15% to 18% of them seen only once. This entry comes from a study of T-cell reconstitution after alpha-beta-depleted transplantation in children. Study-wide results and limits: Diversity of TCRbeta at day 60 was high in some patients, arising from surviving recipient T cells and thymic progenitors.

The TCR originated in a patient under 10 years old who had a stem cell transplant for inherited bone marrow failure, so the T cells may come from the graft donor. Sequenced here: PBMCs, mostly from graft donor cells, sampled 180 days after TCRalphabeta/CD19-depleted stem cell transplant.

The CDR3, as DNA: TGCAGTGCTGGCAGGTTTTTCCCCAAAAACATTCAGTACTTC. Protein product: CSAGRFFPKNIQYF. V gene TRBV20-1 combines with J gene TRBJ2-4; D gene ambiguous. V was clipped by 5 bases and J by 2 bases, with 13 bases between them. There are 14 residues in the CDR3. Germline loops: CDR1 DFQATT, CDR2 SNEGSKA (reference sequence).